What follows are 7 T cell receptor beta chains derived from one specimen sequenced in a study of CD8 T cells in Susac syndrome. Roughly 0.45 to 1 ug RNA was reverse transcribed with random hexamers. Each CDR3 protein is one row after TCRdb ran MiXCR on the immunoSEQ multiplex PCR reads. The sample consists of under 200,000 distinct CDR3 sequences, 92% of them appearing once. The material sequenced was CD4+ T cells from PBMCs. These receptors were taken from a human donor in good health.

The chain has TRBV6-2 or TRBV6-3 and TRBJ1-5; 7 nucleotides agree with TRBD1. The germline CDR1 and CDR2 sequences are MNHEY and SVGEGT. There are 15 residues in the CDR3. The V segment lost 5 bases and the J segment 9 bases; nucleotides outside the gene matches: 13. CDR3 DNA: TGTGCCAGCAGTCCCTGGGACAGTCCTCAACGGCCCCAGCATTTT. Encoded protein: CASSPWDSPQRPQHF.

V is TRBV30 and J is TRBJ2-1; TRBD1 is a possible D gene (5 bases). The V and J ends lost 0 bases and 9 bases respectively, with 9 bases between them. The CDR3 contains 12 residues. The germline gives CDR1 GTSNPN, CDR2 SVGIG (reference sequence). The CDR3 DNA sequence: TGTGCCTGGAGTGTACAGGCGAGTGAGCAGTTCTTC. Protein product: CAWSVQASEQFF.

The gene calls are TRBV29-1 and TRBJ1-5; D is unresolved. This CDR3 is built from 13 residues. Trimming left V 6 bases short and J 9 bases short, with 18 bases between. The germline V gene encodes CDR1 SQVTM and CDR2 ANQGSEA. CDR3 sequence: CSVYLAASGPQHF. In DNA, the CDR3 is TGCAGCGTCTATTTGGCAGCCTCAGGGCCCCAGCATTTT.

About this clonotype: An end of the junction differs from the germline gene, which may be a read error. V and J are TRBV6-1 and TRBJ2-7; 13 bases are a match to TRBD2. CDR1 MNHNS and CDR2 SASEGT come from the germline V gene. This CDR3 is built from 15 residues. CDR3 sequence reads: CASREGLAGDYEQYF. CDR3 in DNA: TGTGCCAGCAGGGAAGGACTAGCGGGAGACTACGAGCAGTACTTC.

The gene calls are TRBV5-1 and TRBJ2-3; 15 bases map to TRBD2. Per germline, CDR1 SGHRS and CDR2 YFSETQ. CDR3 size: 17 residues. J gave up 4 bases and V 4 bases, and 7 bases lay outside the gene matches. In DNA form, the CDR3 reads TGCGCCAGCAGCCCGGGGACTAGCGGGAGGTTGGCAGATACGCAGTATTTT. Translating it yields CASSPGTSGRLADTQYF.

CDR3 nucleotide sequence: TGCAGCCCTATCAGGACACTCCAGCAGTTCTTC. Its protein is CSPIRTLQQFF. The rearrangement uses TRBV29-1 and TRBJ2-1, with D possibly being TRBD1 (5 bases). Trimming took off 8 bases at V and 11 bases at J, with 16 bases between the two ends. Germline V gene sequence: CDR1 SQVTM, CDR2 ANQGSEA. The CDR3 contains 11 residues.

The chain is built from TRBV20-1 and TRBJ2-3, with 8 bases lining up with TRBD2. J lost 4 bases, V lost 5 bases, and 11 bases had no gene match. CDR3 length equals 15 residues. In germline, CDR1 is DFQATT, CDR2 SNEGSKA (reference sequence). This chain's CDR3 is CSAFYGAGVSDTQYF. The CDR3 DNA follows: TGCAGTGCTTTCTATGGAGCGGGAGTTTCAGATACGCAGTATTTT.